The rows below give T cell receptor beta chains drawn from one sample of a study of blood T cell repertoires in COVID-19. Assay: immunoSEQ multiplex PCR; the TCRdb copy retains only in-frame clones and omits some. The sample consists of hundreds of thousands of clones, more than 80% of them appearing once. The specimen was PBMCs or T cells enriched from blood (not recorded which). These receptors were obtained from a man younger than 45 who had recovered from COVID-19. Each CDR3 is given with its conserved first and last residue. A D gene is named only where the DNA matches it firmly. The size of a clone is reported for some rows only, either as once, few or many, or as a class for expanded clones.

D: -
V: TRBV19
size: -
J: TRBJ2-1
CDR3: CASSIEGGAAPSSYNEQFF
DNA: TGTGCCAGTAGTATAGAGGGGGGTGCAGCACCGAGCTCCTACAATGAGCAGTTCTTC

D: TRBD1
V: TRBV5-1
size: -
J: TRBJ1-1
CDR3: CASSPWGQGSEAFF
DNA: TGCGCCAGCAGCCCCTGGGGACAGGGGTCTGAAGCTTTCTTT

D: -
V: TRBV29-1
size: few
J: TRBJ1-2
CDR3: CSVWTHLNYGYTF
DNA: TGCAGCGTATGGACTCATTTAAACTATGGCTACACCTTC

D: TRBD2
V: TRBV13
size: -
J: TRBJ2-7
CDR3: CASSLVSAGGSYEQYF
DNA: TGTGCCAGCAGCTTAGTATCAGCGGGAGGATCCTACGAGCAGTACTTC

D: TRBD1
V: TRBV29-1
size: -
J: TRBJ2-7
CDR3: CSVRGSYEQYF
DNA: TGCAGCGTCAGGGGGTCCTACGAGCAGTACTTC

D: -
V: TRBV3-1/TRBV3-2
size: few
J: TRBJ1-1
CDR3: CASSDTGSAFF
DNA: TGTGCCAGCAGCGATACAGGGTCAGCTTTCTTT

D: -
V: TRBV7-9
size: -
J: TRBJ2-1
CDR3: CASSLKRDTNEQFF
DNA: TGTGCCAGCAGCTTAAAGCGGGACACCAATGAGCAGTTCTTC

D: -
V: TRBV5-1
size: -
J: TRBJ1-4
CDR3: CASSLSGEANEKLFF
DNA: TGCGCCAGCAGCTTGTCCGGAGAGGCTAATGAAAAACTGTTTTTT

D: TRBD2
V: TRBV4-1
size: -
J: TRBJ2-5
CDR3: CASSQEGTSGSRPQYF
DNA: TGCGCCAGCAGCCAAGAGGGGACTAGCGGGTCCCGTCCCCAGTACTTC

D: TRBD2
V: TRBV7-9
size: -
J: TRBJ2-1
CDR3: CASSPSGSSYNEQFF
DNA: TGTGCCAGCAGCCCTAGCGGGAGTTCCTACAATGAGCAGTTCTTC

D: -
V: TRBV12-3/TRBV12-4
size: -
J: TRBJ1-1
CDR3: CASRPSGGTEAFF
DNA: TGTGCCAGCAGACCGAGTGGAGGCACTGAAGCTTTCTTT

D: TRBD2
V: TRBV6-4
size: few
J: TRBJ2-3
CDR3: CASSVSSGGADTQYF
DNA: TGTGCCAGCAGTGTTTCTAGCGGAGGAGCAGATACGCAGTATTTT

D: -
V: TRBV28
size: -
J: TRBJ1-5
CDR3: CASSLGQGNQPQHF
DNA: TGTGCCAGCAGTTTAGGGCAGGGCAATCAGCCCCAGCATTTT

D: TRBD2
V: TRBV10-3
size: -
J: TRBJ2-7
CDR3: CAISGGLAGVEQYF
DNA: TGTGCCATCAGTGGGGGACTAGCGGGAGTCGAGCAGTACTTC

D: -
V: TRBV27
size: -
J: TRBJ1-2
CDR3: CASSTLPTGRSYGYTF
DNA: TGTGCCAGCAGTACACTCCCTACCGGGAGATCCTATGGCTACACCTTC

D: TRBD1
V: TRBV7-2
size: -
J: TRBJ1-6
CDR3: CASSLRRTGPGSPLHF
DNA: TGTGCCAGCAGCTTAAGGCGGACAGGGCCTGGTTCACCCCTCCACTTT

D: -
V: TRBV7-2
size: -
J: TRBJ1-5
CDR3: CASSLASNQPQHF
DNA: TGTGCCAGCAGCTTAGCGTCTAATCAGCCCCAGCATTTT

D: TRBD2
V: TRBV5-1
size: -
J: TRBJ2-7
CDR3: CASSFIAGPTYEQYF
DNA: TGCGCCAGCAGCTTCATAGCGGGCCCCACCTACGAGCAGTACTTC

D: -
V: TRBV27
size: -
J: TRBJ2-3
CDR3: CASSLEGGTLTDTQYF
DNA: TGTGCCAGCAGTTTGGAGGGCGGGACCCTCACAGATACGCAGTATTTT

D: -
V: TRBV24-1
size: -
J: TRBJ1-4
CDR3: CATSRGPSNEKLFF
DNA: TGTGCCACCAGTCGAGGGCCAAGTAATGAAAAACTGTTTTTT

D: -
V: TRBV20-1
size: few
J: TRBJ1-6
CDR3: CSASNPGRVVTPLHF
DNA: TGCAGTGCTAGTAACCCTGGCAGGGTTGTGACACCCCTCCACTTT

D: -
V: TRBV7-9
size: -
J: TRBJ2-5
CDR3: CASSYQGGLETQYF
DNA: TGTGCCAGCAGCTACCAGGGGGGTTTAGAGACCCAGTACTTC

D: -
V: TRBV30
size: -
J: TRBJ1-4
CDR3: CAWSVRGGGEKLFF
DNA: TGTGCCTGGAGTGTACGCGGGGGTGGTGAAAAACTGTTTTTT

D: -
V: TRBV28
size: few
J: TRBJ2-7
CDR3: CASSFGQTYEQYF
DNA: TGTGCCAGCAGTTTCGGACAGACCTACGAGCAGTACTTC

D: TRBD1
V: TRBV6-5
size: -
J: TRBJ1-4
CDR3: CASSYGGTGKEKLFF
DNA: TGTGCCAGCAGTTACGGGGGGACAGGGAAGGAAAAACTGTTTTTT

D: TRBD2
V: TRBV15
size: -
J: TRBJ2-2
CDR3: CATRGLAAGELFF
DNA: TGTGCCACCAGGGGACTAGCGGCCGGGGAGCTGTTTTTT

D: -
V: TRBV11-2
size: -
J: TRBJ2-1
CDR3: CASSPLLANEQFF
DNA: TGTGCCAGCAGCCCCCTGCTAGCTAATGAGCAGTTCTTC

D: -
V: TRBV2
size: once
J: TRBJ2-7
CDR3: CASSRQDYEQYF
DNA: TGTGCCAGCAGCCGACAAGACTACGAGCAGTACTTC

D: -
V: TRBV14
size: -
J: TRBJ1-1
CDR3: CASSLGRNTEAFF
DNA: TGTGCCAGCAGCCTGGGCCGGAACACTGAAGCTTTCTTT

D: -
V: TRBV11-2
size: -
J: TRBJ1-1
CDR3: CASSSSFSGQLNTEAFF
DNA: TGTGCCAGCAGCTCTTCTTTCTCGGGACAACTGAACACTGAAGCTTTCTTT

D: TRBD1
V: TRBV19
size: -
J: TRBJ2-1
CDR3: CASSSTGGQWNEQFF
DNA: TGTGCCAGTAGTAGTACAGGGGGTCAGTGGAATGAGCAGTTCTTC

D: -
V: TRBV1
size: few
J: TRBJ2-3
CDR3: CTSSQGRTDTQYF
DNA: TGCACCAGCAGCCAAGGGCGCACAGATACGCAGTATTTT

D: TRBD1
V: TRBV19
size: -
J: TRBJ1-5
CDR3: CASSRILTGGQPQHF
DNA: TGTGCCAGTAGTAGAATACTTACAGGGGGGCAGCCCCAGCATTTT

D: TRBD2
V: TRBV10-3
size: -
J: TRBJ2-1
CDR3: CASGTSGNEQFF
DNA: TGTGCCTCAGGGACTAGCGGCAATGAGCAGTTCTTC

D: TRBD1
V: TRBV19
size: -
J: TRBJ1-6
CDR3: CASNPAGGLYSPLHF
DNA: TGTGCCAGTAACCCCGCAGGGGGCTTGTATTCACCCCTCCACTTT

D: TRBD2
V: TRBV28
size: -
J: TRBJ2-1
CDR3: CASRDGRSSGHNEQFF
DNA: TGTGCCAGCAGGGATGGGAGATCTAGCGGCCACAATGAGCAGTTCTTC

D: -
V: TRBV10-3
size: -
J: TRBJ1-1
CDR3: CAISSGYTEAFF
DNA: TGTGCCATCAGCTCAGGGTACACTGAAGCTTTCTTT

D: -
V: TRBV2
size: -
J: TRBJ2-5
CDR3: CASSEGWGGGETQYF
DNA: TGTGCCAGCAGTGAAGGATGGGGGGGCGGAGAGACCCAGTACTTC

D: -
V: TRBV19
size: -
J: TRBJ1-1
CDR3: CASSPQGLYTEAFF
DNA: TGTGCCAGTAGCCCTCAGGGACTCTACACTGAAGCTTTCTTT

D: TRBD1
V: TRBV28
size: once
J: TRBJ2-6
CDR3: CASSPGTGRVLTF
DNA: TGTGCCAGCAGCCCAGGGACAGGCCGCGTCCTGACTTTC

D: -
V: TRBV29-1
size: -
J: TRBJ2-7
CDR3: CSGMGSSYEQYF
DNA: TGCAGCGGGATGGGCAGCTCCTACGAGCAGTACTTC

D: -
V: TRBV12-5
size: once
J: TRBJ2-7
CDR3: CASVLDSFSYEQYF
DNA: TGTGCTAGTGTCCTGGACAGCTTCTCCTACGAGCAGTACTTC

D: TRBD2
V: TRBV5-1
size: once
J: TRBJ2-2
CDR3: CASSLATSGNTGELFF
DNA: TGCGCCAGCAGCTTGGCTACTAGCGGGAACACCGGGGAGCTGTTTTTT

D: -
V: TRBV2
size: -
J: TRBJ1-5
CDR3: CASSGQGELQPQHF
DNA: TGTGCCAGCAGTGGCCAAGGGGAACTTCAGCCCCAGCATTTT

D: TRBD1
V: TRBV7-9
size: -
J: TRBJ1-5
CDR3: CASSLDLGQRNQPQHF
DNA: TGTGCCAGCAGCTTAGACCTGGGACAGAGGAATCAGCCCCAGCATTTT

D: TRBD1
V: TRBV28
size: -
J: TRBJ1-2
CDR3: CASSIRQGTYGYTF
DNA: TGTGCCAGCAGCATACGACAGGGAACCTATGGCTACACCTTC

D: -
V: TRBV6-5
size: -
J: TRBJ2-1
CDR3: CASSSDYLYNEQFF
DNA: TGTGCCAGCAGTTCAGACTACCTCTACAATGAGCAGTTCTTC

D: TRBD1
V: TRBV2
size: -
J: TRBJ1-4
CDR3: CASRTGQGIEKLFF
DNA: TGTGCCAGCAGGACCGGACAGGGTATTGAAAAACTGTTTTTT

D: -
V: TRBV11-2
size: -
J: TRBJ2-6
CDR3: CASSTGSGANVLTF
DNA: TGTGCCAGCAGCACAGGTTCTGGGGCCAACGTCCTGACTTTC

D: TRBD1
V: TRBV6-5
size: -
J: TRBJ1-4
CDR3: CASQGQTNEKLFF
DNA: TGTGCCAGCCAGGGACAGACTAATGAAAAACTGTTTTTT

D: -
V: TRBV6-1
size: -
J: TRBJ2-7
CDR3: CASSEEESRGYEQYF
DNA: TGTGCCAGCAGTGAAGAGGAGTCCCGTGGCTACGAGCAGTACTTC

D: TRBD1
V: TRBV4-2
size: -
J: TRBJ2-1
CDR3: CASRDTGTDNNEQFF
DNA: TGTGCCAGCAGGGACACCGGGACAGACAACAATGAGCAGTTCTTC

D: TRBD2
V: TRBV7-9
size: -
J: TRBJ2-4
CDR3: CASSYWGLAGGKNIQYF
DNA: TGTGCCAGCAGCTATTGGGGCCTAGCGGGAGGAAAAAACATTCAGTACTTC

D: TRBD1
V: TRBV18
size: -
J: TRBJ1-6
CDR3: CASSPRPGQGLTPYNSPLHF
DNA: TGTGCCAGCTCACCGCGACCGGGACAGGGACTGACTCCCTATAATTCACCCCTCCACTTT

D: TRBD1
V: TRBV29-1
size: -
J: TRBJ1-2
CDR3: CSVNSPGQGVDGYTF
DNA: TGCAGCGTCAACAGCCCGGGACAGGGGGTCGATGGCTACACCTTC